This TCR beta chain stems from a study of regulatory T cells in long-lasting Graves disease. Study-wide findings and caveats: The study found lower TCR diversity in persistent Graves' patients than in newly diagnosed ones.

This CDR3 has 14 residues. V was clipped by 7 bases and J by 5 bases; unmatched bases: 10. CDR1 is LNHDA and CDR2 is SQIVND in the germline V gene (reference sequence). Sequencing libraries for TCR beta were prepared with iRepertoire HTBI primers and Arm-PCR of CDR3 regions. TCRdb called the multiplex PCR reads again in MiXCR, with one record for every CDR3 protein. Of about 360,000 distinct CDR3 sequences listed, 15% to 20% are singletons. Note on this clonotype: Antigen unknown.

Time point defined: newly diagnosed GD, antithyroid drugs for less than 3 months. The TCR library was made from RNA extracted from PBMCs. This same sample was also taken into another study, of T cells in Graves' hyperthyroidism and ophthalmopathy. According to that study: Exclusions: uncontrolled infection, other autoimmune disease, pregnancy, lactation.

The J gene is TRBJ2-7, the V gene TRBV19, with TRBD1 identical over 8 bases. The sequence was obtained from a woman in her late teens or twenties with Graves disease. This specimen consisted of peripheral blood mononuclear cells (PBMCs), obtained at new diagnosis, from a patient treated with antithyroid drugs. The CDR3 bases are TGTGCCAGTACCGCGTGGGCAGGGGGCAACGAGCAGTACTTC. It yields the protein CASTAWAGGNEQYF.